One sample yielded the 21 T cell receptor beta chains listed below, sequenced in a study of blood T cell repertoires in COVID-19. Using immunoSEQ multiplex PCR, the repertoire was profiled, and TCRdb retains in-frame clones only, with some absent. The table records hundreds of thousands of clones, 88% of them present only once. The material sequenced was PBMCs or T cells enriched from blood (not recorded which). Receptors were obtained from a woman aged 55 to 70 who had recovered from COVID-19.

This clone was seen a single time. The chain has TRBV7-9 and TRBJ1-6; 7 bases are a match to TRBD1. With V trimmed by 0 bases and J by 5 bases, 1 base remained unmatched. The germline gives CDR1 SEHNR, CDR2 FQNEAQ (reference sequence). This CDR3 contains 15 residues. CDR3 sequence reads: CASSLAGGDNSPLHF. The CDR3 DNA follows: TGTGCCAGCAGCTTAGCAGGGGGCGATAATTCACCCCTCCACTTT. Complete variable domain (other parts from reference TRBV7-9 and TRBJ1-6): DTGVSQNPRHKITKRGQNVTFRCDPISEHNRLYWYRQTLGQGPEFLTYFQNEAQLEKSRLLSDRFSAERPKGSFSTLEIQRTEQGDSAMYLCASSLAGGDNSPLHFGNGTRLTVT.

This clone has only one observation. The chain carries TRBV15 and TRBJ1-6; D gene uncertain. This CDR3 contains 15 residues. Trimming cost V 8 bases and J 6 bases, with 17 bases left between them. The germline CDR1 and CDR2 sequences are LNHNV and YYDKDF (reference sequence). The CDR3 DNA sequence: TGTGCCACCCGACTATTCCGGGATTCTAATTCACCCCTCCACTTT. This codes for CATRLFRDSNSPLHF.

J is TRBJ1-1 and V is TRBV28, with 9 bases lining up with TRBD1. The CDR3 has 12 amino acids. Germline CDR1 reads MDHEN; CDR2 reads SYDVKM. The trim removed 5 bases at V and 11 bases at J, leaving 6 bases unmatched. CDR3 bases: TGTGCCAGCAGTACCGGGACAGGGAGGGCTTTCTTT. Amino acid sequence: CASSTGTGRAFF.

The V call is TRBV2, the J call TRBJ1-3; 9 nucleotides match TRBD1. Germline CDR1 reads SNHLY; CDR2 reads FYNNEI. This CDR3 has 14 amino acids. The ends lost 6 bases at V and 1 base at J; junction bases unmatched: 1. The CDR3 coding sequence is TGTGCCAGCAGGGACAGGGGATCTGGAAACACCATATATTTT. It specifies CASRDRGSGNTIYF.

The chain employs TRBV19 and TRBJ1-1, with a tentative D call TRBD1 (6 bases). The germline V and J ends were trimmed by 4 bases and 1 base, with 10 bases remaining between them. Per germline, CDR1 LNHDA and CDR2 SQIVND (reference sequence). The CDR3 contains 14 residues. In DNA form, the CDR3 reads TGTGCCAGTAGTAGGGGGCCTTCGAACACTGAAGCTTTCTTT. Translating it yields CASSRGPSNTEAFF. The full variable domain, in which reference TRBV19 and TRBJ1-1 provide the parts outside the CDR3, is DGGITQSPKYLFRKEGQNVTLSCEQNLNHDAMYWYRQDPGQGLRLIYYSQIVNDFQKGDIAEGYSVSREKKESFPLTVTSAQKNPTAFYLCASSRGPSNTEAFFGQGTRLTVV.

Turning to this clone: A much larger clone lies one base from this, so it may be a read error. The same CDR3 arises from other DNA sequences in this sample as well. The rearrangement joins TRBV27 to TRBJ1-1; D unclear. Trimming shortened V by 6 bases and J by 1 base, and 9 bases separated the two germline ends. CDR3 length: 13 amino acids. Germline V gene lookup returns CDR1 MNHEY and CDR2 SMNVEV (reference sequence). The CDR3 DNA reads TGTGCCAGCAGCTTAACAGCGAACACTGAAGCTTTCTTT. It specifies CASSLTANTEAFF.

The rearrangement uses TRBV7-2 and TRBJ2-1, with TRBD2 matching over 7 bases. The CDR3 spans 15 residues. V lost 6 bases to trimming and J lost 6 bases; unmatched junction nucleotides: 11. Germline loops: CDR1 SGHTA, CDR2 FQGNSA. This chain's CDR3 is CASRSPGLQTNEQFF. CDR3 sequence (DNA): TGTGCCAGCAGATCCCCGGGACTACAGACCAATGAGCAGTTCTTC.

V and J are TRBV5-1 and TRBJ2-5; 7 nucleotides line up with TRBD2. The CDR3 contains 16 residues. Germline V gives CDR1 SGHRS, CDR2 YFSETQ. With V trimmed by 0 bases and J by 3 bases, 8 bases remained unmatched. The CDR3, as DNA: TGCGCCAGCAGCTTGGGGTCGCTAGCGGTGAAAGAGACCCAGTACTTC. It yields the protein CASSLGSLAVKETQYF.

CDR3: CASSRDMDEKLFF. In DNA, the CDR3 is TGTGCCAGCAGTCGGGACATGGATGAAAAACTGTTTTTT. The chain joins TRBV2 to TRBJ1-4, with D possibly TRBD1 on 6 matching bases. The V gene lost 5 bases and the J gene lost 6 bases, with 10 bases spanning the gap. Germline CDR1 and CDR2: SNHLY and FYNNEI. CDR3 length: 13 amino acids.

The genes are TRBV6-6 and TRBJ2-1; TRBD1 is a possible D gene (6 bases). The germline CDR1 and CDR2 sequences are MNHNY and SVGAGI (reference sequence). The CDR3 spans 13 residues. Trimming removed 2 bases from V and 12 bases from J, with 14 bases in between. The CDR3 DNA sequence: TGTGCCAGCAGTTACGTGGGGGCGACGACGCAGTTCTTC. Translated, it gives CASSYVGATTQFF.

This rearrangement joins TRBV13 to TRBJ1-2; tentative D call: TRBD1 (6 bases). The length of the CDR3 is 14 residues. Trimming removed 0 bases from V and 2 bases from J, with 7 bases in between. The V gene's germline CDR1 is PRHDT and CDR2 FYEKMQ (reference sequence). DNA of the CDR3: TGTGCCAGCAGCTTAGGGACAGGAAACTATGGCTACACCTTC. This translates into CASSLGTGNYGYTF. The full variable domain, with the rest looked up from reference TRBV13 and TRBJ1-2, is AAGVIQSPRHLIKEKRETATLKCYPIPRHDTVYWYQQGPGQDPQFLISFYEKMQSDKGSIPDRFSAQQFSDYHSELNMSSLELGDSALYFCASSLGTGNYGYTFGSGTRLTVV.

The CDR3 bases are TGTGCCAGCAGCTCCAGGGGCATCACTAATGAAAAACTGTTTTTT. Its protein is CASSSRGITNEKLFF. The V gene is TRBV7-2, the J gene TRBJ1-4, with D possibly being TRBD1 (6 bases). V dropped 4 bases and J dropped 2 bases, with 11 bases sitting between them. This CDR3 is built from 15 residues. The V gene's germline CDR1 is SGHTA and CDR2 FQGNSA.

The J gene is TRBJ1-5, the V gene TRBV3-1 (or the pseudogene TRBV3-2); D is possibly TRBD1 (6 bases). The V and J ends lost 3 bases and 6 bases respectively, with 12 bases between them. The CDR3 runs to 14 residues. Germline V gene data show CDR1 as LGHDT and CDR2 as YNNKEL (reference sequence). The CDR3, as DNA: TGTGCCAGCAGCCAGAGGACAGATGGTCAGCCCCAGCATTTT. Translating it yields CASSQRTDGQPQHF.

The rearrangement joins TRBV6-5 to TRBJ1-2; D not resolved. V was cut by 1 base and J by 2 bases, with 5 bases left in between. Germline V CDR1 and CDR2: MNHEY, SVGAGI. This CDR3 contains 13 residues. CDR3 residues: CASSYYSNYGYTF. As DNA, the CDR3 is TGTGCCAGCAGTTACTATTCGAACTATGGCTACACCTTC.

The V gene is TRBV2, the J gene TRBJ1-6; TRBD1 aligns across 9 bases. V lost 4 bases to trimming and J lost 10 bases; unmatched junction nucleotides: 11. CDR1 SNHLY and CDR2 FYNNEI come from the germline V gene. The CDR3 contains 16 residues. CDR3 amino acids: CASSGDRVVSRSPLHF. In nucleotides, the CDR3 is TGTGCCAGCAGTGGGGACAGGGTTGTCTCTAGGTCACCCCTCCACTTT.

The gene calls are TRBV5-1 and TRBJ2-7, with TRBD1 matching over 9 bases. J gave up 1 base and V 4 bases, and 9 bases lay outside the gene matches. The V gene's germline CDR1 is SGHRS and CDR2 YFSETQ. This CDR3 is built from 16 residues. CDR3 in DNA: TGCGCCAGCAGCCTATCCCCGGGACAGGGTTCCTACGAGCAGTACGTC. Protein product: CASSLSPGQGSYEQYV.

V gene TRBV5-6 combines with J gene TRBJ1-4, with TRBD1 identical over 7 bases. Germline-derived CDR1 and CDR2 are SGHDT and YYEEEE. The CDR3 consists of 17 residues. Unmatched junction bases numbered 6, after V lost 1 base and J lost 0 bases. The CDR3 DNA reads TGTGCCAGCAGCTTGCTCAGGGGGGAGCCAACTAATGAAAAACTGTTTTTT. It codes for CASSLLRGEPTNEKLFF.

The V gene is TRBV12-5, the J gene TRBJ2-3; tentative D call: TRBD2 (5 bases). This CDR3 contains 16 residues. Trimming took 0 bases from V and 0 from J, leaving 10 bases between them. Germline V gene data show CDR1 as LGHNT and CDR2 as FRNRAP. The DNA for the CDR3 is TGTGCTAGTGGTTTGGTACTAGGGTCCAGCACAGATACGCAGTATTTT. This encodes CASGLVLGSSTDTQYF. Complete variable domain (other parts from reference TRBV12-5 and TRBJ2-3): DARVTQTPRHKVTEMGQEVTMRCQPILGHNTVFWYRQTMMQGLELLAYFRNRAPLDDSGMPKDRFSAEMPDATLATLKIQPSEPRDSAVYFCASGLVLGSSTDTQYFGPGTRLTVL.

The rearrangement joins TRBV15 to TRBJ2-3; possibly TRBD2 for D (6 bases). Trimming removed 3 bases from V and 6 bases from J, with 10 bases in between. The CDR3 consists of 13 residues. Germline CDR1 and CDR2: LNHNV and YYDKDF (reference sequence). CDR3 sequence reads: CATSRGGQDTQYF. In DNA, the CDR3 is TGTGCCACCAGCAGGGGGGGTCAGGATACGCAGTATTTT.

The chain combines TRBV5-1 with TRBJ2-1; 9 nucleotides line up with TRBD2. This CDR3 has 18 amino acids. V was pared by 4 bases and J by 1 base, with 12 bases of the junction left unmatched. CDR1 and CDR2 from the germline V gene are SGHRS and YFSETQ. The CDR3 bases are TGCGCCAGCAGCCCAAGACTGGGAGCGGGGGGTTCCTACAATGAGCAGTTCTTC. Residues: CASSPRLGAGGSYNEQFF.

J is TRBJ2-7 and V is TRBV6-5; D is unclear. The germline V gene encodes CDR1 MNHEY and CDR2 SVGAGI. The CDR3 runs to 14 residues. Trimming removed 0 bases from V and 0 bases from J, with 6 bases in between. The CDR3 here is CASSYSLSSYEQYF. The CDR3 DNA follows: TGTGCCAGCAGTTACTCGCTCAGCTCCTACGAGCAGTACTTC.